The 25 T cell receptor beta chains listed next were all sequenced from one sample in a study of regulatory T cells in long-lasting Graves disease. With iRepertoire HTBI primers and Arm-PCR of CDR3 regions, TCR beta libraries were built. TCRdb re-called the multiplex PCR reads with MiXCR, one entry per CDR3 protein. Here the sample spans 580,000 or so distinct CDR3 sequences, roughly 15% being singletons. This sample's time point: newly diagnosed GD, antithyroid drugs for less than 3 months. Researchers made the TCR library from RNA that was extracted from PBMCs. The data were also submitted as part of a second study, on T cells in Graves' hyperthyroidism and ophthalmopathy.

The sequencing here drew on peripheral blood mononuclear cells (PBMCs), taken at new diagnosis, from a patient treated with antithyroid drugs. These receptors were collected from a man in his late teens or twenties with Graves disease.

This clonotype has ten or more counts. Relative to the germline gene, one junction end is altered; a read error may explain this. The rearrangement links TRBV6-1 to TRBJ2-7; D perhaps matches TRBD1 (6 bases). This CDR3 has 12 amino acids. Germline CDR1 is MNHNS and CDR2 is SASEGT. CDR3 nucleotides: TGTGCCAGCTCGAGAACAGGGTCCCCAGCGTTCTTC. It encodes CASSRTGSPAFF.

This clonotype was recorded many times. This chain links TRBV2 with TRBJ1-1; tentative D call: TRBD1 (5 bases). The V end lost 6 bases, the J end lost 1 base, and 6 bases lay between the germline ends. In germline, CDR1 is SNHLY, CDR2 FYNNEI. The length of the CDR3 is 12 residues. CDR3 region: CASSGQNTEAFF. As DNA, the CDR3 is TGTGCCAGCAGCGGACAGAACACTGAAGCTTTCTTT.

About this clonotype itself: It may be a read error: a sequence one base away is much more abundant. The final CDR3 position lacks the conserved phenylalanine or tryptophan, pointing to a likely read error. The V and J genes are TRBV28 and TRBJ1-5; D is possibly TRBD1 (5 bases). Between the trimmed V and J ends, which lost 3 bases and 6 bases, there was a span of 15 bases. CDR3 length equals 15 residues. Germline lookup yields CDR1 MDHEN and CDR2 SYDVKM. CDR3: CASSLWQGTGQPQHS. The CDR3 nucleotides are TGTGCCAGCAGTTTGTGGCAGGGAACCGGTCAGCCCCAGCATTCT.

About this clonotype itself: This may be a read error: a much more frequent sequence differs by one nucleotide. The CDR3 reads CATSRPPGQSTEAFF. DNA for the CDR3: TGTGCCACCAGCAGACCCCCGGGACAGAGCACTGAAGCTTTCTTT. The chain employs TRBV15 and TRBJ1-1; TRBD1 matches 7 bases. CDR1 is LNHNV and CDR2 is YYDKDF in the germline V gene (reference sequence). The trim removed 2 bases at V and 4 bases at J, leaving 7 bases unmatched. This CDR3 comprises 15 residues.

This clonotype was counted many times. The rearrangement uses TRBV30 and TRBJ2-7; D may be TRBD2 (5 bases). V lost 4 bases and J 1 base, leaving 17 bases between the germline ends. The CDR3 sequence is 15 residues long. Germline V gene data show CDR1 as GTSNPN and CDR2 as SVGIG (reference sequence). The CDR3 reads CAWMVGASPSYEQYF. The CDR3 coding sequence is TGTGCCTGGATGGTTGGAGCTAGCCCTTCCTACGAGCAGTACTTC.

J is TRBJ2-7 and V is TRBV13; D uncertain. The CDR3 loop spans 14 amino acids. Trimming shortened V by 5 bases and J by 3 bases, and 14 bases separated the two germline ends. Per the germline V gene, CDR1 is PRHDT and CDR2 is FYEKMQ (reference sequence). The CDR3: CASSPPSGVYEQYF. CDR3 sequence (DNA): TGTGCCAGCAGCCCCCCCTCTGGGGTCTACGAGCAGTACTTC. The whole variable domain, filled in from reference TRBV13 and TRBJ2-7, reads AAGVIQSPRHLIKEKRETATLKCYPIPRHDTVYWYQQGPGQDPQFLISFYEKMQSDKGSIPDRFSAQQFSDYHSELNMSSLELGDSALYFCASSPPSGVYEQYFGPGTRLTVT.

This clonotype came up many times. The chain links TRBV2 to TRBJ2-2; D perhaps matches TRBD1 (6 bases). This CDR3 contains 15 residues. Germline V gene data show CDR1 as SNHLY and CDR2 as FYNNEI. V was clipped by 2 bases and J by 1 base, with 8 bases between them. CDR3 amino acids: CASSENRENTGELFF. CDR3 sequence (DNA): TGTGCCAGCAGTGAAAACAGGGAGAACACCGGGGAGCTGTTTTTT.

This clonotype was counted many times. CDR3 protein: CASRSFNRREAGELFF. The DNA for the CDR3 is TGTGCCAGCAGATCGTTCAATCGGCGGGAGGCCGGGGAGCTGTTTTTT. The chain has TRBV11-2 and TRBJ2-2; 8 bases map to TRBD2. Germline V lookup: CDR1 SGHAT, CDR2 FQNNGV. This CDR3 is built from 16 residues. The V gene end was trimmed by 6 bases and the J gene end by 6 bases; junction bases not matched to a gene: 12.

The chain is built from TRBV9 and TRBJ2-1; maybe TRBD2 (6 bases). From germline, CDR1 is SGDLS and CDR2 YYNGEE. The germline V and J ends were trimmed by 3 bases and 3 bases, with 16 bases remaining between them. The CDR3 runs to 16 residues. CDR3 in DNA: TGTGCCAGCAGCGCTAGTGGGGCGGGACTCTACAATGAGCAGTTCTTC. Its protein product is CASSASGAGLYNEQFF.

The rearrangement joins TRBV20-1 to TRBJ2-7; no reliable D call. The germline CDR1 and CDR2 sequences are DFQATT and SNEGSKA (reference sequence). V lost 1 base to trimming and J lost 4 bases, with 11 bases between them. The CDR3 is 13 residues long. CDR3 DNA sequence: TGCAGTGCTAGAGCCCTGGCGAAGTACGAGCAGTACTTC. This translates into CSARALAKYEQYF.

This clonotype was picked up a small number of times. The chain uses TRBV28 and TRBJ1-4; D unresolved. In germline, CDR1 is MDHEN, CDR2 SYDVKM. Trimming removed 3 bases from V and 4 bases from J, with 12 bases in between. The CDR3 extends over 15 amino acids. The CDR3 DNA is TGTGCCAGCAGTTTTTATCACCCCGGTAATGAAAAACTGTTTTTT. Translated, it gives CASSFYHPGNEKLFF.

This clonotype was counted many times. The J gene is TRBJ1-2, the V gene TRBV30, with no clear D. Germline CDR1 reads GTSNPN; CDR2 reads SVGIG (reference sequence). The CDR3 has 14 residues. V was clipped by 2 bases and J by 4 bases, with 14 bases between them. CDR3 residues: CAWSIGGTVYGYTF. As DNA, the CDR3 is TGTGCCTGGAGTATCGGTGGAACGGTCTATGGCTACACCTTC.

Comment on this clonotype: This may be a read error: a much more frequent sequence differs by one nucleotide. The rearrangement links TRBV28 to TRBJ1-2; TRBD1 agrees at 11 bases. With 3 bases clipped from V and 4 bases from J, the junction kept 10 bases outside the gene matches. The CDR3 is made up of 17 amino acids. Germline values: CDR1 MDHEN, CDR2 SYDVKM. The CDR3 DNA reads as TGTGCCAGCAGTTTTATGGACAGGGGGCAACGACTCTATGGCTACACCTTC. Amino acid sequence: CASSFMDRGQRLYGYTF.

About this clonotype itself: This may be a read error, as it is one base from a much larger clone. The J gene is TRBJ2-5, the V gene TRBV3-1; D is unclear. CDR1 is LGHDT, CDR2 YNNKEL, per germline (reference sequence). This CDR3 comprises 12 residues. CDR3 coding DNA: TGTGCCCGCAGCCAAGTGGTGGAGACCCAGTACTTC. Protein: CARSQVVETQYF.

The chain has TRBV6-1 and TRBJ2-3; TRBD2 aligns across 8 bases. The V gene end was trimmed by 7 bases and the J gene end by 2 bases; junction bases not matched to a gene: 2. Per the germline V gene, CDR1 is MNHNS and CDR2 is SASEGT. The CDR3 length is 13 residues. The CDR3 DNA reads TGTGCCAGCACGCGGGAGGACACAGATACGCAGTATTTT. Amino acid sequence: CASTREDTDTQYF.

This clonotype was seen a few times. The chain is built from TRBV7-3 and TRBJ2-5; 12 positions match TRBD2. The J segment lost 5 bases and the V segment lost 5 bases, leaving 6 bases of the junction unmatched. CDR3 length: 15 residues. CDR1 and CDR2 (germline): SGHTA, FQGTGA. CDR3 loop: CASSAAGTSGETQYF. For the CDR3, the DNA is TGTGCCAGCAGCGCCGCCGGGACTAGCGGGGAGACCCAGTACTTC. The complete variable domain, with remaining parts taken from reference TRBV7-3 and TRBJ2-5, reads GAGVSQTPSNKVTEKGKYVELRCDPISGHTALYWYRQSLGQGPEFLIYFQGTGAADDSGLPNDRFFAVRPEGSVSTLKIQRTERGDSAVYLCASSAAGTSGETQYFGPGTRLLVL.

The V call is TRBV2, the J call TRBJ1-3, with a tentative D call TRBD1 (5 bases). V was trimmed by 6 bases and J by 0 bases, leaving 12 bases between them. The CDR3 totals 15 residues. CDR1 SNHLY and CDR2 FYNNEI come from the germline V gene. The CDR3 DNA sequence: TGTGCCAGCAGCGAACAGGATATCTCTGGAAACACCATATATTTT. It translates to CASSEQDISGNTIYF.

This clonotype was observed a single time. The V gene is TRBV11-3, the J gene TRBJ2-1; 8 bases agree with TRBD2. Losses at the gene ends were 5 bases for V and 7 bases for J; bases not matched to a gene: 13. Looked up from germline, CDR1 is SGHNT and CDR2 is YENEEA. This CDR3 comprises 16 residues. The CDR3 loop reads CASSPPLSGSQNEQFF. The CDR3 DNA reads TGTGCCAGCAGCCCCCCCCTGAGCGGGAGTCAAAATGAGCAGTTCTTC.

This clonotype was picked up a small number of times. The chain is built from TRBV12-3 or TRBV12-4 and TRBJ2-7; D may be TRBD1 (6 bases). The CDR3 is 13 residues long. V was cut by 6 bases and J by 2 bases, with 11 bases left in between. The CDR3: CASRSGQTYEQYF. CDR3 DNA sequence: TGTGCCAGCAGAAGTGGACAGACCTACGAGCAGTACTTC.

This clonotype was detected ten times or more. The chain joins TRBV20-1 to TRBJ2-7, with D possibly matching TRBD1 (6 bases). Germline V gives CDR1 DFQATT, CDR2 SNEGSKA (reference sequence). V shed 0 bases and J shed 0 bases, with 9 bases lying between them. This CDR3 has 14 residues. The CDR3 is CSARDQGHSYEQYF. CDR3 sequence (DNA): TGCAGTGCTAGAGATCAGGGACACTCCTACGAGCAGTACTTC.

The sample holds a few counts of this clonotype. The J gene is TRBJ2-2, the V gene TRBV7-9, with D hard to call. The V gene's germline CDR1 is SEHNR and CDR2 FQNEAQ (reference sequence). The V end was cut by 8 bases, the J end by 4 bases, with 5 bases between. There are 11 residues in the CDR3. CDR3 coding DNA: TGTGCCAGCGGCCTCACCGGGGAGCTGTTTTTT. Protein: CASGLTGELFF.

Ten or more counts support this clonotype. This chain links TRBV11-1 with TRBJ2-7; D assignment may be TRBD1 or TRBD2 (5 bases each). CDR3 length: 16 amino acids. V was clipped by 5 bases and J by 2 bases, with 19 bases between them. Germline CDR1 and CDR2: SGHAT and FQDESV (reference sequence). DNA of the CDR3: TGTGCCAGCAGCCTCAATCAGGGCCTACTAGCCTACGAGCAGTACTTC. Its translation is CASSLNQGLLAYEQYF.

The J gene is TRBJ1-1, the V gene TRBV6-1, with D hard to call. The CDR3 is 14 residues long. V dropped 7 bases and J dropped 6 bases, with 18 bases sitting between them. Germline loops: CDR1 MNHNS, CDR2 SASEGT. The DNA for the CDR3 is TGTGCCAGCAATATAGGCGGGTCGACCTCTGAAGCTTTCTTT. This encodes CASNIGGSTSEAFF.

Remarks on this clonotype: Its ends do not fully match the called genes, so a read error is possible. The rearrangement joins TRBV6-2 or TRBV6-3 to TRBJ2-7; TRBD2 is a possible D gene (5 bases). This CDR3 is built from 11 residues. From germline, CDR1 is MNHEY and CDR2 SVGEGT. In nucleotides, the CDR3 is TGTGCCAGCAGTTCAGACTACGAGCGGTACTTC. Its translation is CASSSDYERYF.

The chain joins TRBV9 to TRBJ2-7; D remains unclear. The CDR3 runs to 13 residues. Deletions cut 3 bases from V and 6 bases from J, with 13 bases between. The V gene's germline CDR1 is SGDLS and CDR2 YYNGEE. The CDR3 loop reads CASSGRPLGEQYF. CDR3 sequence (DNA): TGTGCCAGCAGCGGGAGACCTCTAGGCGAGCAGTACTTC.